The table lists the clone carrying this TCR beta chain with a few counts. It was with a sample-barcoded 5' primer and a J-beta primer mix that a second PCR of roughly 7 to 12 cycles was run. Each CDR3 protein is one row after TCRdb ran MiXCR on the 5' RACE reads. The sample holds almost 800,000 distinct CDR3 sequences, 55% to 70% seen once. V gave up 5 bases and J gave up 7 bases, with 18 bases separating them. CDR3 size: 15 residues. Germline assignment: CDR1 SGHTA and CDR2 FQGTGA. The data stem from a study of blood T cells in healthy people across ages. V is TRBV7-3 and J is TRBJ2-1; D is ambiguous. The sequence came from a man aged 30-40 years in good health. The sample comprised blood. The CDR3 DNA follows: TGTGCCAGCAGCAGGATACACACAAGTCTGAATGAGCAGTTCTTC. This encodes CASSRIHTSLNEQFF. Complete variable domain (other parts from reference TRBV7-3 and TRBJ2-1): GAGVSQTPSNKVTEKGKYVELRCDPISGHTALYWYRQSLGQGPEFLIYFQGTGAADDSGLPNDRFFAVRPEGSVSTLKIQRTERGDSAVYLCASSRIHTSLNEQFFGPGTRLTVL.